This TCR beta chain was obtained from a study of cytotoxic CD8 clonotypes in ibrutinib-treated CLL. Germline lookup yields CDR1 LNHDA and CDR2 SQIVND (reference sequence). This CDR3 region has 15 residues. Deletions cut 3 bases from V and 4 bases from J, with 15 bases between. Sequencing used immunoSEQ multiplex PCR; TCRdb keeps in-frame clones, though not all of them. The sample has 15,000 or so clones, about 86% seen once. The sample in question was PBMCs, obtained before ibrutinib treatment. The TCR comes from a human donor with chronic lymphocytic leukemia. The V call is TRBV19, the J call TRBJ1-2; weak D call: TRBD1 (5 bases). CDR3 coding DNA: TGTGCCAGTAGTATCCCAGAGACAGCTTTCTATGGCTACACCTTC. Translating it yields CASSIPETAFYGYTF.